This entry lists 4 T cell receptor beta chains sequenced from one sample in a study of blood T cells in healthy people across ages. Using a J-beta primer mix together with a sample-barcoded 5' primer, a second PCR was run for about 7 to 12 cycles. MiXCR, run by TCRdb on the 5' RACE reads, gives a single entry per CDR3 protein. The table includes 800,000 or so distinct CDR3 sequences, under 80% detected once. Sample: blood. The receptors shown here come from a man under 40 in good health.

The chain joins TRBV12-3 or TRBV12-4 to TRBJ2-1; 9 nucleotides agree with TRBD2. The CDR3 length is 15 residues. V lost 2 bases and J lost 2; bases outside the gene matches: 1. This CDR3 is CASSLLAGTYNEQFF. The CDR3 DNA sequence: TGTGCCAGCAGTTTACTAGCGGGAACCTACAATGAGCAGTTCTTC.

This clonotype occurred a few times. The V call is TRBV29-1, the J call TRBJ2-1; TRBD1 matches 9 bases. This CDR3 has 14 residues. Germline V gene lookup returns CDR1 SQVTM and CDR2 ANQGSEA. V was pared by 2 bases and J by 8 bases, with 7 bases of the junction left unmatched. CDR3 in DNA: TGCAGCGTTGAACTCGGGACAGGGTTTGATGAGCAGTTCTTC. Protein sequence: CSVELGTGFDEQFF.

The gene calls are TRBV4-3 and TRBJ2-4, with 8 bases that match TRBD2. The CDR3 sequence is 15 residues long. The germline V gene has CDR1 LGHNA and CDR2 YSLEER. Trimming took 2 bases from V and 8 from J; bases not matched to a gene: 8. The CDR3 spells CASSQNSGAAYIQYF. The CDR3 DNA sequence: TGCGCCAGCAGCCAAAATAGCGGGGCGGCATACATTCAGTACTTC.

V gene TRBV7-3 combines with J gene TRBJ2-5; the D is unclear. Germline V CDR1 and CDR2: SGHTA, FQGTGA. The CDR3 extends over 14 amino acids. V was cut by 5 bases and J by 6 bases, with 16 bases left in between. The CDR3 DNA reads TGTGCCAGCAGCCTGAACAGTGGTTCGCAGACCCAGTACTTC. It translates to CASSLNSGSQTQYF.